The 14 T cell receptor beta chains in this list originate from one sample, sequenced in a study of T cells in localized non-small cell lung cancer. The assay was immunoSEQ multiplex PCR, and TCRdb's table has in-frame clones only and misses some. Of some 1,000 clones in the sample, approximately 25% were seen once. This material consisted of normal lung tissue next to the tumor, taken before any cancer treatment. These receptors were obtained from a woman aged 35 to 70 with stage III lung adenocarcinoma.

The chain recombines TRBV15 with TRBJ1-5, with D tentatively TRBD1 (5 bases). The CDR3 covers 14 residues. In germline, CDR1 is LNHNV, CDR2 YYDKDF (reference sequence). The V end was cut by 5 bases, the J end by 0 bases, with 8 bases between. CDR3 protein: CATSGGNSNQPQHF. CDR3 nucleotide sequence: TGTGCCACCAGCGGGGGGAATAGCAATCAGCCCCAGCATTTT.

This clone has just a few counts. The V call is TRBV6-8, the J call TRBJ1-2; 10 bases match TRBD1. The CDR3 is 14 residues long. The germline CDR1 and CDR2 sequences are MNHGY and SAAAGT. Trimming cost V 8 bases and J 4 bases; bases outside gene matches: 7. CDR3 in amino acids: CASGGTGAAYGYTF. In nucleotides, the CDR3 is TGTGCCAGCGGGGGGACAGGGGCGGCCTATGGCTACACCTTC.

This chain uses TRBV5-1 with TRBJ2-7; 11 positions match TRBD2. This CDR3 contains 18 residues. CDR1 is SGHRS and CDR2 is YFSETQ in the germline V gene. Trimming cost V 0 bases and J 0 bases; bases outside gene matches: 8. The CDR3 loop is CASSLETSGARSSYEQYF. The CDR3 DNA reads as TGCGCCAGCAGCTTGGAGACTAGCGGGGCCAGAAGCTCCTACGAGCAGTACTTC.

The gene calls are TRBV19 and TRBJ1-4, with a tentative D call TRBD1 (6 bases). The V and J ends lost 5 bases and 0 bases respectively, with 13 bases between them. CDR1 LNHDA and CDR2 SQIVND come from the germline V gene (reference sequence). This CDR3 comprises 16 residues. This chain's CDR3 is CASSAGQYSTNEKLFF. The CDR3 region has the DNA TGTGCCAGTAGTGCTGGACAGTACTCAACTAATGAAAAACTGTTTTTT.

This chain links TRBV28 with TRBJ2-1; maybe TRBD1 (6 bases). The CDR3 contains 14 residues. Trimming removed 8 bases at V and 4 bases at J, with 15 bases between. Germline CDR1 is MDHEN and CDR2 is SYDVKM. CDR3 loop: CASGRGGPYNEQFF. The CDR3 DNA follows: TGTGCCAGCGGTAGAGGGGGACCTTACAATGAGCAGTTCTTC.

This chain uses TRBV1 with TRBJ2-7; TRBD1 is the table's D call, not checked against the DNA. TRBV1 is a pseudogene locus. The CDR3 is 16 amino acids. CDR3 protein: CASSYRSTGYLYEQYF. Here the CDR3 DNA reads TGCGCCAGCAGCTATAGGTCGACAGGATACCTCTACGAGCAGTACTTC.

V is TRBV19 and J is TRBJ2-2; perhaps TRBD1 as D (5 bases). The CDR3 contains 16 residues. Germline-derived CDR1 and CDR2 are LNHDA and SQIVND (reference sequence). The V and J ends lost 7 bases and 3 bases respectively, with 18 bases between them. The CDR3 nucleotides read TGTGCCAGTATAGACCCTCACACAGGTTACACCGGGGAGCTGTTTTTT. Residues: CASIDPHTGYTGELFF.

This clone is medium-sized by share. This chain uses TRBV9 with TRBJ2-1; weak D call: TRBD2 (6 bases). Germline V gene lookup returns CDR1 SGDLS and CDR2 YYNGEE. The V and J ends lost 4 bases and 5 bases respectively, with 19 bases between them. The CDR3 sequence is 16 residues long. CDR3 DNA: TGTGCCAGCAGCCTGGGCCCCCGGGGGACCAACAATGAGCAGTTCTTC. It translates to CASSLGPRGTNNEQFF.

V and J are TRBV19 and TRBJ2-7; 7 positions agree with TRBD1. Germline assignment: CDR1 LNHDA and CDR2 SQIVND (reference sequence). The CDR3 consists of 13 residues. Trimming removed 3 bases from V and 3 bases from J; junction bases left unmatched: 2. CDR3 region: CASSIGTDYEQYF. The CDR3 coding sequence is TGTGCCAGTAGTATCGGGACAGACTACGAGCAGTACTTC. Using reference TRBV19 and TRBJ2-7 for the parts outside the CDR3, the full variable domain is DGGITQSPKYLFRKEGQNVTLSCEQNLNHDAMYWYRQDPGQGLRLIYYSQIVNDFQKGDIAEGYSVSREKKESFPLTVTSAQKNPTAFYLCASSIGTDYEQYFGPGTRLTVT.

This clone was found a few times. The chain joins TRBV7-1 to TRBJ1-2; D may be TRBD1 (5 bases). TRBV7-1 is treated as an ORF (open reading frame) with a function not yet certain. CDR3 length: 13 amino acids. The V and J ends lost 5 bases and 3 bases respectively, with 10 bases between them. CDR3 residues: CASSGQGDYGYTF. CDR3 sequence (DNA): TGTGCCAGCAGCGGGCAGGGAGACTATGGCTACACCTTC.

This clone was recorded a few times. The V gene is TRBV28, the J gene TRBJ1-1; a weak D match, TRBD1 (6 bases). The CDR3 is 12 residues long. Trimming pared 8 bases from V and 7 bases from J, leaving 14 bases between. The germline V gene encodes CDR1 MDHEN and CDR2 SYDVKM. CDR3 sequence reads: CASEGVFLEAFF. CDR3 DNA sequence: TGTGCCAGCGAGGGGGTCTTCCTTGAAGCTTTCTTT.

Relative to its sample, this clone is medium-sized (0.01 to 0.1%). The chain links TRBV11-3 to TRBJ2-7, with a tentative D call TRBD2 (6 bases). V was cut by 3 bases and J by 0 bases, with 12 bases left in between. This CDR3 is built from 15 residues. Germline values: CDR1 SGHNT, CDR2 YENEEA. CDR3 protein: CASSLREAVSYEQYF. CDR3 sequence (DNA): TGTGCCAGCAGCTTGAGGGAGGCGGTCTCCTACGAGCAGTACTTC.

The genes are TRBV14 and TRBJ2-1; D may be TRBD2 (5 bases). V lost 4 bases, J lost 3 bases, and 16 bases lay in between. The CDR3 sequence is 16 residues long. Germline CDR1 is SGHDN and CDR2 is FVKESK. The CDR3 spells CASSPLPGGLYNEQFF. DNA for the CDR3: TGTGCCAGCAGCCCACTTCCGGGCGGGCTCTACAATGAGCAGTTCTTC.

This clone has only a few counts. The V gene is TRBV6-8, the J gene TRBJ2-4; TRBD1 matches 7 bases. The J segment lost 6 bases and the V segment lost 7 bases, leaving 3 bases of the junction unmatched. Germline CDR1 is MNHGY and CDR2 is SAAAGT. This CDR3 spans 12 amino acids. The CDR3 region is CASIAGGNIQYF. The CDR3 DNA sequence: TGTGCCAGCATAGCAGGGGGAAACATTCAGTACTTC.